The following is a TCR beta chain sequence with its context. The antigen is not known. This was the immunoSEQ v3.0 assay at survey level. Method: immunoSEQ multiplex PCR; TCRdb's copy keeps in-frame clones and lacks some. The data hold about 20,000 clones, with 90% to 95% observed a single time. Germline V lookup: CDR1 MRHNA, CDR2 SNTAGT. V shed 4 bases and J shed 0 bases, with 11 bases lying between them. The CDR3 spans 15 residues. This sample is drawn from a study of long-term antiretroviral therapy in people with HIV. Findings of the study overall: Relative to transplant donor controls, diversity remained lower despite increasing after ART. Among HIV repertoires, CDR3 length ranges were narrower than those of controls.

Clinicians in the United States treated all participants with HIV. Cryopreserved PBMC, at roughly 0.9-11 million per sample, were present before DNA extraction. This TCR was sampled from a woman in her forties or fifties with HIV. The chain employs TRBV6-4 and TRBJ2-3, with D possibly matching TRBD2 (6 bases). The source was unsorted PBMCs, collected 4.4 years after starting antiretroviral therapy. Here the CDR3 reads CASSVGGDSTDTQYF. Written as DNA, the CDR3 is TGTGCCAGCAGTGTAGGCGGGGACAGCACAGATACGCAGTATTTT.